Following are 32 T cell receptor beta chains from one sample sequenced in a study of blood T cell repertoires in COVID-19 (dated by TCRdb to about 2020). The library relied on the immunoSEQ multiplex PCR assay. Entries here come from immuneACCESS through TCRdb and include only in-frame sequences with V and J called. Some clones fail to appear in such tables; in the studies checked, an unresolved V gene covers under half of the shortfall, and the cause of the remainder is unknown. Across this sample there are under 20,000 clones, with approximately 87% seen only once. 11% of the sample is held by the ten biggest clonotypes. Sequenced material: peripheral blood. These receptors all come from a human donor in a cohort sampled during active COVID-19.

The chain joins TRBV7-9 to TRBJ1-3; D may be TRBD1 (5 bases). Germline CDR1 SEHNR, CDR2 FQNEAQ (reference sequence). Trimming shortened V by 7 bases and J by 3 bases, and 22 bases separated the two germline ends. The CDR3 sequence is 17 residues long. CDR3 region: CASNLAGGTTRGNTIYF. CDR3 nucleotides: TGTGCCAGCAACCTCGCAGGAGGGACGACTCGTGGAAACACCATATATTTT.

Remarks on this clone: No DNA is shown, since the ends of the CDR3 on it are uncertain; the CDR3 is the one TCRdb lists. The V and J genes are TRBV19 and TRBJ1-5; TRBD1, the table's D call, lacks a check against the DNA. Germline V gene lookup returns CDR1 LNHDA and CDR2 SQIVND (reference sequence). The length of the CDR3 is 18 amino acids, counting both ends. CDR3 residues: CASTSDRAAPGSNQPQHF.

The chain is built from TRBV18 and TRBJ2-7; TRBD1 matches 8 bases. With V trimmed by 6 bases and J by 3 bases, 7 bases remained unmatched. This CDR3 has 14 residues. Germline V gene data show CDR1 as KGHSH and CDR2 as LQKENI. CDR3 nucleotides: TGTGCCAGCTCCCAGGGACAGGACTACTACGAGCAGTACTTC. This encodes CASSQGQDYYEQYF.

The gene calls are TRBV5-1 and TRBJ2-7, with a tentative D call TRBD2 (5 bases). Germline V lookup: CDR1 SGHRS, CDR2 YFSETQ. Trimming took off 0 bases at V and 3 bases at J, with 13 bases between the two ends. CDR3 size: 15 residues. The CDR3 spells CASSLAPTRDYEQYF. The DNA for the CDR3 is TGCGCCAGCAGCTTGGCCCCGACCCGGGACTACGAGCAGTACTTC.

The chain employs TRBV5-1 and TRBJ1-1, with 10 bases aligning to TRBD1. The germline gives CDR1 SGHRS, CDR2 YFSETQ. CDR3 length equals 15 residues. The V and J ends lost 0 bases and 4 bases, in that order; junction bases with no gene match: 3. CDR3 in DNA: TGCGCCAGCAGCTTGGAGACAGGGGGCCTCACTGAAGCTTTCTTT. It translates to CASSLETGGLTEAFF.

The CDR3 here is CASSHRLREGSEQYF. The CDR3 bases are TGTGCCAGCAGTCACCGGTTGCGGGAGGGCTCCGAGCAGTACTTC. The chain is built from TRBV6-5 and TRBJ2-7; 9 bases line up with TRBD2. The CDR3 runs 15 residues. Germline CDR1 is MNHEY and CDR2 is SVGAGI. J gave up 6 bases and V 5 bases, and 11 bases lay outside the gene matches.

The J gene is TRBJ2-1, the V gene TRBV12-3 or TRBV12-4, with a weak D call TRBD2 (5 bases). This CDR3 has 13 amino acids. V was pared by 8 bases and J by 7 bases, with 15 bases between. Here the CDR3 DNA reads TGTGCCAGCCGGTTGGGAGTCGCTAATGAGCAGTTCTTC. Its translation is CASRLGVANEQFF.

This chain connects TRBV14 to TRBJ2-1; the match to TRBD2 covers 7 bases. The CDR3 sequence is 17 residues long. Germline values: CDR1 SGHDN, CDR2 FVKESK. The ends lost 0 bases at V and 6 bases at J; junction bases unmatched: 11. Written as DNA, the CDR3 is TGTGCCAGCAGCCAAGATCTTGGGGGAGGGCGGTTCAATGAGCAGTTCTTC. This sequence encodes CASSQDLGGGRFNEQFF.

The chain recombines TRBV27 with TRBJ2-5; D uncertain. Trimming cost V 4 bases and J 5 bases, with 23 bases left between them. Germline CDR1 and CDR2: MNHEY and SMNVEV (reference sequence). The CDR3 consists of 17 residues. CDR3 in DNA: TGTGCCAGCAGTTCCGACCCCCTACAGACCCGCCAGGAGACCCAGTACTTC. Translating gives CASSSDPLQTRQETQYF.

Only one count was recorded for this clone. The V and J genes are TRBV10-3 and TRBJ2-7; 10 positions agree with TRBD1. The CDR3 loop spans 14 amino acids. Per germline, CDR1 ENHRY and CDR2 SYGVKD. V lost 6 bases and J lost 5; bases outside the gene matches: 7. CDR3: CAIRPGTGADEQYF. In DNA, the CDR3 is TGTGCCATCAGACCGGGGACAGGGGCCGACGAGCAGTACTTC.

The V call is TRBV7-7, the J call TRBJ2-1, with D possibly TRBD1 on 5 matching bases. This CDR3 is 14 amino acids long. Trimming stripped 3 bases from V and 5 bases from J, with 11 bases between. CDR1 and CDR2 from the germline V gene are SSHAT and FNYEAQ (reference sequence). CDR3: CASSLEGVNNEQFF. The CDR3, as DNA: TGTGCCAGCAGCTTGGAAGGGGTTAACAATGAGCAGTTCTTC.

The CDR3 reads CASSQGQGGEQYF. The CDR3 region has the DNA TGTGCCAGCAGCCAAGGACAGGGGGGGGAGCAGTACTTC. The chain couples TRBV11-1 to TRBJ2-7, with 10 bases fitting TRBD1. V was clipped by 5 bases and J by 7 bases; unmatched bases: 5. The CDR3 is 13 residues long. In germline, CDR1 is SGHAT, CDR2 FQDESV (reference sequence).

The V call is TRBV20-1, the J call TRBJ2-1; a possible D gene is TRBD2 (5 bases). V lost 3 bases, J lost 7 bases, and 16 bases lay in between. In germline, CDR1 is DFQATT, CDR2 SNEGSKA (reference sequence). The CDR3 totals 14 residues. The CDR3 here is CSASLNRGRNEQFF. The CDR3 DNA is TGCAGTGCTAGTTTGAATCGAGGGAGAAATGAGCAGTTCTTC.

The rearrangement uses TRBV6-6 and TRBJ1-4; D unclear. This CDR3 contains 14 residues. V dropped 4 bases and J dropped 7 bases, with 13 bases sitting between them. Germline V gene data show CDR1 as MNHNY and CDR2 as SVGAGI (reference sequence). CDR3 sequence reads: CASSSRVGSEKLFF. CDR3 nucleotides: TGTGCCAGCAGTTCCCGGGTAGGAAGTGAAAAACTGTTTTTT.

This chain connects TRBV6-5 to TRBJ1-2, with D tentatively TRBD1 (5 bases). Germline V gene lookup returns CDR1 MNHEY and CDR2 SVGAGI. V lost 3 bases, J lost 4 bases, and 15 bases lay in between. The CDR3 runs to 15 residues. The CDR3: CASSYRMGGTYGYTF. The CDR3 nucleotides are TGTGCCAGCAGTTATCGGATGGGGGGGACCTATGGCTACACCTTC.

This clone turned up a few times. The CDR3 protein is CASSYEAEYGYTF. The CDR3 DNA follows: TGTGCCAGCAGTTACGAGGCGGAGTATGGCTACACCTTC. This rearrangement joins TRBV6-6 to TRBJ1-2, with no clear D. The germline CDR1 and CDR2 sequences are MNHNY and SVGAGI (reference sequence). The V gene lost 2 bases and the J gene lost 5 bases, with 9 bases spanning the gap. This CDR3 region has 13 residues.

V gene TRBV2 combines with J gene TRBJ2-3; no firm D call. Germline-derived CDR1 and CDR2 are SNHLY and FYNNEI. With 4 bases removed from V and 5 bases from J, the gap between germline ends came to 7 bases. This CDR3 comprises 12 residues. The CDR3 DNA is TGTGCCAGCAGTGGGAGCCTAGATACGCAGTATTTT. Translating it yields CASSGSLDTQYF. The full variable domain, in which reference TRBV2 and TRBJ2-3 provide the parts outside the CDR3, is EPEVTQTPSHQVTQMGQEVILRCVPISNHLYFYWYRQILGQKVEFLVSFYNNEISEKSEIFDDQFSVERPDGSNFTLKIRSTKLEDSAMYFCASSGSLDTQYFGPGTRLTVL.

This clone was seen only once. The CDR3 loop is CASSEGVLYGYTF. Here the CDR3 DNA reads TGTGCCAGCAGCGAGGGGGTCCTCTATGGCTACACCTTC. This chain joins TRBV2 and TRBJ1-2, with D possibly TRBD1 on 6 matching bases. V was pared by 6 bases and J by 4 bases, with 12 bases between. Germline-derived CDR1 and CDR2 are SNHLY and FYNNEI. The CDR3 length is 13 residues.

The rearrangement joins TRBV5-4 to TRBJ1-1, with a tentative D call TRBD1 (6 bases). The CDR3 is made up of 17 amino acids. Trimming took 4 bases from V and 5 from J, leaving 24 bases between them. Germline V lookup: CDR1 SGHNT, CDR2 YYREEE (reference sequence). The CDR3, as DNA: TGTGCCAGCAGCCCGGGGTGGGGGCTGAGCTTGGGGACTGAAGCTTTCTTT. Protein sequence: CASSPGWGLSLGTEAFF.

The chain uses TRBV19 and TRBJ2-1; TRBD1 might be the D (6 bases). V dropped 0 bases and J dropped 2 bases, with 11 bases sitting between them. CDR1 LNHDA and CDR2 SQIVND come from the germline V gene (reference sequence). This CDR3 comprises 16 residues. The CDR3 is CASSIEQGYPYNEQFF. The DNA of the CDR3 is TGTGCCAGTAGTATAGAGCAGGGGTACCCCTACAATGAGCAGTTCTTC.

The chain recombines TRBV6-5 with TRBJ2-7, with 7 bases identical to TRBD1. The CDR3 consists of 15 residues. Trimming at V came to 6 bases and at J to 6 bases, leaving 14 bases not matched to a gene. Germline assignment: CDR1 MNHEY and CDR2 SVGAGI. CDR3 in DNA: TGTGCCAGCAGCACTATTTCAGACAGGGCGGGCGAGCAGTACTTC. It translates to CASSTISDRAGEQYF.

The V and J genes are TRBV19 and TRBJ2-7; weak D call: TRBD1 (5 bases). Germline values: CDR1 LNHDA, CDR2 SQIVND (reference sequence). The length of the CDR3 is 13 residues. The ends were cut back, 0 bases at V and 7 bases at J, with 10 bases in the middle. CDR3: CASSIDPRQEQYF. CDR3 in DNA: TGTGCCAGTAGTATAGATCCGCGACAGGAGCAGTACTTC. Supplemented by reference TRBV19 and TRBJ2-7, the full variable domain reads DGGITQSPKYLFRKEGQNVTLSCEQNLNHDAMYWYRQDPGQGLRLIYYSQIVNDFQKGDIAEGYSVSREKKESFPLTVTSAQKNPTAFYLCASSIDPRQEQYFGPGTRLTVT.

The CDR3 loop reads CASSSGQVSTDTQYF. CDR3 nucleotides: TGTGCCAGTAGTTCGGGACAGGTTAGCACAGATACGCAGTATTTT. The chain couples TRBV19 to TRBJ2-3, with 8 bases identical to TRBD1. V lost 5 bases to trimming and J lost 0 bases; unmatched junction nucleotides: 4. In germline, CDR1 is LNHDA, CDR2 SQIVND (reference sequence). This CDR3 comprises 15 residues.

This clone was picked up a small number of times. The chain recombines TRBV2 with TRBJ1-5; D is perhaps TRBD1 (5 bases). This CDR3 is 15 amino acids long. V lost 4 bases and J lost 6, with 16 bases in between. Germline loops: CDR1 SNHLY, CDR2 FYNNEI. The CDR3 loop reads CASSVGSGVGQPQHF. The CDR3 DNA reads as TGTGCCAGCAGTGTGGGATCGGGGGTCGGTCAGCCCCAGCATTTT.

V is TRBV9 and J is TRBJ2-1; the match to TRBD2 covers 10 bases. With V trimmed by 0 bases and J by 7 bases, 7 bases remained unmatched. The CDR3 consists of 16 residues. The germline V gene encodes CDR1 SGDLS and CDR2 YYNGEE. In DNA form, the CDR3 reads TGTGCCAGCAGCGTAGAAGGGACTAGCGTAGTAAATGAGCAGTTCTTC. This encodes CASSVEGTSVVNEQFF.

This clone was counted a few times. The chain links TRBV3-1 (or the pseudogene TRBV3-2) to TRBJ1-6; 7 bases match TRBD1. CDR1 and CDR2 (germline): LGHDT, YNNKEL (reference sequence). The CDR3 is made up of 15 amino acids. The V and J ends lost 7 bases and 10 bases, in that order; junction bases with no gene match: 13. The DNA for the CDR3 is TGTGCCAGCAACAACAGGGGTATGGCGGGATCACCCCTCCACTTT. Protein: CASNNRGMAGSPLHF.

The J gene is TRBJ2-2, the V gene TRBV28, with TRBD2 identical over 9 bases. This CDR3 contains 15 residues. Trimming took 4 bases from V and 6 from J; bases not matched to a gene: 6. Germline CDR1 MDHEN, CDR2 SYDVKM. The CDR3 here is CASSSSGKRPGELFF. The CDR3 DNA reads as TGTGCCAGCAGTTCTAGCGGGAAGAGGCCCGGGGAGCTGTTTTTT. The variable domain in full, completed from reference TRBV28 and TRBJ2-2, reads DVKVTQSSRYLVKRTGEKVFLECVQDMDHENMFWYRQDPGLGLRLIYFSYDVKMKEKGDIPEGYSVSREKKERFSLILESASTNQTSMYLCASSSSGKRPGELFFGEGSRLTVL.

V is TRBV7-8 and J is TRBJ1-6; TRBD1 matches at 7 bases. CDR1 and CDR2 from the germline V gene are SGHVS and FQNEAQ. The V segment lost 4 bases and the J segment 9 bases; nucleotides outside the gene matches: 12. The CDR3 sequence is 16 residues long. CDR3 loop: CASSSQSRGPGSPLHF. In DNA, the CDR3 is TGTGCCAGCAGCTCTCAATCGAGGGGGCCGGGTTCACCCCTCCACTTT.

The chain joins TRBV2 to TRBJ2-7; 11 bases line up with TRBD1. Germline CDR1 is SNHLY and CDR2 is FYNNEI. J gave up 6 bases and V 6 bases, and 7 bases lay outside the gene matches. CDR3 length: 14 amino acids. CDR3 nucleotides: TGTGCCAGCAGCGGTCCGGGACAGGGGGGCGAGCAGTACTTC. Its protein is CASSGPGQGGEQYF.

The chain joins TRBV1 to TRBJ2-1; the D call in the table, TRBD2, was not verified against the DNA. TRBV1 is a known pseudogene. The CDR3 consists of 13 residues. CDR3 loop: CTSSQDLADEQFF. The DNA of the CDR3 is TGCACCAGCAGCCAAGATTTGGCGGATGAGCAGTTCTTC.

The J gene is TRBJ2-3, the V gene TRBV7-2; TRBD2 agrees at 7 bases. The CDR3 covers 17 residues. The V segment lost 5 bases and the J segment 1 base; nucleotides outside the gene matches: 12. The germline gives CDR1 SGHTA, CDR2 FQGNSA. The CDR3 nucleotides are TGTGCCAGCAGCCCGCCCGCAGCGGGGTGGGGCACAGATACGCAGTATTTT. This encodes CASSPPAAGWGTDTQYF.

In the case of this clone: Mismatch with germline at one junction end may stem from a read error. The chain links TRBV5-1 to TRBJ2-1, with a weak D call TRBD2 (5 bases). The CDR3 covers 14 residues. Germline CDR1 SGHRS, CDR2 YFSETQ. The CDR3 DNA reads as TGCGCCAGCAGGTTGGCTCCCGCGGGCAATGAGCAGTTCTTC. As protein: CASRLAPAGNEQFF.